The entry below describes one T cell receptor (beta chain). V lost 6 bases, J lost 0 bases, and 2 bases stayed unmatched. Germline V gene data show CDR1 as MNHNS and CDR2 as SASEGT. The CDR3 has 14 residues. This sample was included in a study of radiotherapy plus CTLA-4 blockade in lung cancer. The table came from immunoSEQ multiplex PCR; TCRdb's copy has only in-frame clones and leaves some out. Of about 73,000 clones listed, over 75% are singletons. Patients with chemo-refractory metastatic non-small-cell lung cancer received focal radiation plus CTLA-4 blockade with ipilimumab. The sample in question was peripheral blood, obtained from a patient treated with radiotherapy plus ipilimumab. The receptor was isolated from a human donor with non-small cell lung cancer that progressed on radiotherapy plus ipilimumab. V gene TRBV6-1 combines with J gene TRBJ2-1; 7 bases are shared with TRBD2. The CDR3 here is CASRGLGSYNEQFF. CDR3 bases: TGTGCCAGCAGAGGACTAGGCTCCTACAATGAGCAGTTCTTC.